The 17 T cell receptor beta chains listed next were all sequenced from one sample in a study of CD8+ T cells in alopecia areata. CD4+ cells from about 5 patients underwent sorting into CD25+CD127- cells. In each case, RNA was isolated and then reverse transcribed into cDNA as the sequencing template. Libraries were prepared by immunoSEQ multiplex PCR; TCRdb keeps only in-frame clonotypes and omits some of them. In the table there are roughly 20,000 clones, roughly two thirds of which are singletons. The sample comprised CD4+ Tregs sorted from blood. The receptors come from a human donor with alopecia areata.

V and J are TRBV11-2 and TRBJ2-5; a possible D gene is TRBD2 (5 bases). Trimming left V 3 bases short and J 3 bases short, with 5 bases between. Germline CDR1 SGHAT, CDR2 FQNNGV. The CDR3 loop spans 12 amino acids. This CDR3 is CASSFGEETQYF. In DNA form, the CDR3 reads TGTGCCAGCAGCTTCGGGGAAGAGACCCAGTACTTC.

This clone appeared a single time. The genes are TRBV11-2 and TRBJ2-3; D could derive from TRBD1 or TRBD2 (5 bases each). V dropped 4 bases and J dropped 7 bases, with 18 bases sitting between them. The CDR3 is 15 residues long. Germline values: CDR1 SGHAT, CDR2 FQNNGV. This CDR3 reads CASSSFRDPIYTQYF. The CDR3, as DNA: TGTGCCAGCAGCTCGTTCCGGGACCCGATATATACGCAGTATTTT.

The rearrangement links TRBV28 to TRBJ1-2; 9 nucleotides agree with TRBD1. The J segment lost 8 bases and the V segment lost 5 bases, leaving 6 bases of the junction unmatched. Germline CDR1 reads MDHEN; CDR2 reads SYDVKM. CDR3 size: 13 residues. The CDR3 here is CASSDGTGLGYTF. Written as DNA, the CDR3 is TGTGCCAGCAGTGACGGGACAGGGTTAGGCTACACCTTC.

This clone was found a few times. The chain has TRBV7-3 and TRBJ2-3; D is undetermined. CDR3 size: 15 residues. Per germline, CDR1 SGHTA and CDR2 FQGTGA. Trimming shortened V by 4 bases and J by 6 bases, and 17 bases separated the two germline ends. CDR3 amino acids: CASSSTGLLWDTQYF. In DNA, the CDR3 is TGTGCCAGCAGCTCCACCGGGTTACTTTGGGATACGCAGTATTTT. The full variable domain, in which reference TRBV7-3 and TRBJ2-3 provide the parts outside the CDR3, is GAGVSQTPSNKVTEKGKYVELRCDPISGHTALYWYRQSLGQGPEFLIYFQGTGAADDSGLPNDRFFAVRPEGSVSTLKIQRTERGDSAVYLCASSSTGLLWDTQYFGPGTRLTVL.

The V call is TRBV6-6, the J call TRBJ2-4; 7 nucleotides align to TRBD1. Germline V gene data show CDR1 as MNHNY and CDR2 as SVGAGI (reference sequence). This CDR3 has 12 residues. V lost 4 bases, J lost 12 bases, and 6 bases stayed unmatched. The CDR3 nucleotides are TGTGCCAGCAGTTCTCCGACAGGGTCTCAGTACTTC. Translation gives CASSSPTGSQYF.

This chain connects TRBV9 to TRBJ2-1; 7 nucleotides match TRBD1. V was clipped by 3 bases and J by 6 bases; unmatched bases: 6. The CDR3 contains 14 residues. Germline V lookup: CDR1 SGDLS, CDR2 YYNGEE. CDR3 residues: CASSGRQGFNEQFF. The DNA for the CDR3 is TGTGCCAGCAGCGGGCGACAGGGATTCAATGAGCAGTTCTTC.

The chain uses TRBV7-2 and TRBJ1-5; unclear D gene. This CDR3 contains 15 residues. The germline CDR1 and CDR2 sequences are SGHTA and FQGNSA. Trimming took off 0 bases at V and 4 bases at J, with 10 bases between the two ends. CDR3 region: CASSLAAAMNQPQHF. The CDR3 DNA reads TGTGCCAGCAGCTTAGCGGCGGCAATGAATCAGCCCCAGCATTTT.

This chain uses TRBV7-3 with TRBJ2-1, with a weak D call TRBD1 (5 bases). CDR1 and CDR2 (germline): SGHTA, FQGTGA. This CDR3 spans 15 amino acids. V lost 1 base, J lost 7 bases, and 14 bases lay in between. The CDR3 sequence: CASSLSPGLINEQFF. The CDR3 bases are TGTGCCAGCAGCTTAAGTCCAGGGTTAATAAATGAGCAGTTCTTC.

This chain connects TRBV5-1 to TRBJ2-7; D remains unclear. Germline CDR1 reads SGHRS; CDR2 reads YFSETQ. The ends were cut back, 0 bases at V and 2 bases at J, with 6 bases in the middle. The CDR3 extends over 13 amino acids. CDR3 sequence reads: CASSLEGTYEQYF. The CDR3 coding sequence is TGCGCCAGCAGCTTGGAGGGTACCTACGAGCAGTACTTC. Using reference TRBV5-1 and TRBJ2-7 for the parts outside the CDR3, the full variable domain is KAGVTQTPRYLIKTRGQQVTLSCSPISGHRSVSWYQQTPGQGLQFLFEYFSETQRNKGNFPGRFSGRQFSNSRSEMNVSTLELGDSALYLCASSLEGTYEQYFGPGTRLTVT.

The CDR3 reads CSVEDWERGVTDTQYF. CDR3 sequence (DNA): TGCAGCGTTGAAGATTGGGAGCGGGGGGTCACAGATACGCAGTATTTT. The V and J genes are TRBV29-1 and TRBJ2-3, with TRBD2 matching 9 bases. V shed 0 bases, J shed 2 bases, and the junction held 6 bases outside the gene matches. Looked up from germline, CDR1 is SQVTM and CDR2 is ANQGSEA. CDR3 length: 16 amino acids.

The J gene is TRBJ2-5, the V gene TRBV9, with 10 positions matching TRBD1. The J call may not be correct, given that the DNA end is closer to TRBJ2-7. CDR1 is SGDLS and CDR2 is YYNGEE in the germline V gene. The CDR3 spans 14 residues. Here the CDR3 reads CASSASGTGVEQYF. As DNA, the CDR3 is TGTGCCAGCAGCGCCTCCGGGACAGGGGTCGAGCAGTACTTC.

The CDR3 region has the DNA TGTGCCAGCAGCCCGAGCACAGATACGCAGTATTTT. Translated, it gives CASSPSTDTQYF. The chain uses TRBV11-3 and TRBJ2-3; D is undetermined. The V end lost 5 bases, the J end lost 0 bases, and 3 bases lay between the germline ends. CDR1 SGHNT and CDR2 YENEEA come from the germline V gene. The CDR3 has 12 amino acids.

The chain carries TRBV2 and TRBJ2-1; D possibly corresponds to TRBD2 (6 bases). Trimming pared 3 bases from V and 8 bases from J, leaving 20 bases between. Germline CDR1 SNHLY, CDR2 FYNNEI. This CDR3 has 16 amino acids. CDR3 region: CASSDMAVGSFDEQFF. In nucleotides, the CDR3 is TGTGCCAGCAGTGATATGGCGGTCGGGAGCTTCGATGAGCAGTTCTTC.

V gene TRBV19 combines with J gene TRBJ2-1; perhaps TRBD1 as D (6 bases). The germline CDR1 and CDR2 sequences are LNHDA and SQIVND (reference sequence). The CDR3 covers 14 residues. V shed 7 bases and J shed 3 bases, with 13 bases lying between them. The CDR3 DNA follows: TGTGCCAGTATACAGGGTCCCAACTACAATGAGCAGTTCTTC. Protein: CASIQGPNYNEQFF. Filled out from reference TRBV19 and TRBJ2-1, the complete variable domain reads DGGITQSPKYLFRKEGQNVTLSCEQNLNHDAMYWYRQDPGQGLRLIYYSQIVNDFQKGDIAEGYSVSREKKESFPLTVTSAQKNPTAFYLCASIQGPNYNEQFFGPGTRLTVL.

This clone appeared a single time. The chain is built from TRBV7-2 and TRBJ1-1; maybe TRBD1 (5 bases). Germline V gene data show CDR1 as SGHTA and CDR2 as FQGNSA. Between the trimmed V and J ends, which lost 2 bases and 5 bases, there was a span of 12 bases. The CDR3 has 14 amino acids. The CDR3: CASSLMRGMTEAFF. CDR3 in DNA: TGTGCCAGCAGCTTAATGAGGGGTATGACTGAAGCTTTCTTT.

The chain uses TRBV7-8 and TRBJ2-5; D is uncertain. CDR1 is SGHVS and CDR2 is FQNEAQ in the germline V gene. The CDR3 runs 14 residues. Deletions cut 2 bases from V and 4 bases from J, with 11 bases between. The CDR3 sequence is CASSLSLRSETQYF. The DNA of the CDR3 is TGTGCCAGCAGCTTATCACTCCGGTCAGAGACCCAGTACTTC.

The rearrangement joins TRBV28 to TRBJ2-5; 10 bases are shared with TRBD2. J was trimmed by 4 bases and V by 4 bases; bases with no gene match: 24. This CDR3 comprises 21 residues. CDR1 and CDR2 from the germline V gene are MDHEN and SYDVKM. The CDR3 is CASSSDRDSLFLAGVAETQYF. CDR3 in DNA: TGTGCCAGCAGTTCCGACCGGGACAGCTTGTTTCTAGCGGGAGTGGCAGAGACCCAGTACTTC. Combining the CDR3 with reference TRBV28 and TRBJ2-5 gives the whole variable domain DVKVTQSSRYLVKRTGEKVFLECVQDMDHENMFWYRQDPGLGLRLIYFSYDVKMKEKGDIPEGYSVSREKKERFSLILESASTNQTSMYLCASSSDRDSLFLAGVAETQYFGPGTRLLVL.